These 3 T cell receptor beta chains came from one sample sequenced in a study of T cells in Graves' hyperthyroidism and ophthalmopathy. TCR beta CDR3 region amplification was performed from RNA transcripts. The study used the HTBI primer set for a first-round RT-PCR of the TCR CDR3. TCRdb redid the calling of the multiplex PCR reads with MiXCR, one entry per CDR3 protein. This sample carries 400,000 or so distinct CDR3 sequences, about 14% of them seen once, and the ten largest clones take around 30%. The sample was blood. The source is a man aged 45-65 years with Graves' ophthalmopathy.

The genes are TRBV6-1 and TRBJ1-1; D is unresolved. CDR3 size: 14 residues. With 2 bases removed from V and 5 bases from J, the gap between germline ends came to 12 bases. The V gene's germline CDR1 is MNHNS and CDR2 SASEGT. The CDR3 DNA is TGTGCCAGCAGTGAAAGTGGAGGGAAGACTGAAGCTTTCTTT. Protein: CASSESGGKTEAFF.

As to this clonotype: A much larger clone lies one base from this, so it may be a read error. The gene calls are TRBV10-2 and TRBJ1-1; no firm D call. From germline, CDR1 is WSHSY and CDR2 SAAADI. The CDR3 is 15 amino acids. The CDR3 here is CAGSELPPGGTEAFF. CDR3 in DNA: TGCGCCGGCAGTGAGCTTCCCCCGGGTGGCACTGAAGCTTTCTTT.

V gene TRBV7-8 combines with J gene TRBJ1-4; D unclear. CDR1 and CDR2 (germline): SGHVS, FQNEAQ. V shed 5 bases and J shed 6 bases, with 10 bases lying between them. This CDR3 region has 13 residues. The CDR3 sequence is CASSQLPDEKLFF. CDR3 nucleotide sequence: TGTGCCAGCAGCCAACTTCCAGATGAAAAACTGTTTTTT. Combining the CDR3 with reference TRBV7-8 and TRBJ1-4 gives the whole variable domain GAGVSQSPRYKVAKRGQDVALRCDPISGHVSLFWYQQALGQGPEFLTYFQNEAQLDKSGLPSDRFFAERPEGSVSTLKIQRTQQEDSAVYLCASSQLPDEKLFFGSGTQLSVL.